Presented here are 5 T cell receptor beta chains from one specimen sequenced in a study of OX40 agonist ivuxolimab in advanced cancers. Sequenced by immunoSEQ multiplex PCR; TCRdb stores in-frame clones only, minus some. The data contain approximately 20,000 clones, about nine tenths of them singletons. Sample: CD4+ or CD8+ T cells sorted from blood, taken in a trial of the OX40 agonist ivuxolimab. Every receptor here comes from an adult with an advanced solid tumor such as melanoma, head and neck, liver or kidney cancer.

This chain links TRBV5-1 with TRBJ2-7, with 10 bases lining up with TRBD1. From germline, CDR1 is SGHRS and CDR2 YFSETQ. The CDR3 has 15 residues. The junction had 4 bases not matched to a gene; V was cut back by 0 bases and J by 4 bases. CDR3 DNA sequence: TGCGCCAGCAGCTTGGCGGGACAGGGGAGGTACGAGCAGTACTTC. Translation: CASSLAGQGRYEQYF.

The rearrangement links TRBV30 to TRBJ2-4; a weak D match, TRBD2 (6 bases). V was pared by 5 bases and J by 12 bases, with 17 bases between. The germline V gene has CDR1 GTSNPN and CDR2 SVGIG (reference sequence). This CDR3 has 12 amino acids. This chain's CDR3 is CAWGGGWTNQYF. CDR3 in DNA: TGTGCCTGGGGGGGAGGTTGGACGAATCAGTACTTC.

The DNA for the CDR3 is TGTGCCAGCATTAAGACAGGTATGAACACTGAAGCTTTCTTT. As protein: CASIKTGMNTEAFF. The genes are TRBV6-1 and TRBJ1-1; possible D gene TRBD1, 6 bases. There are 14 residues in the CDR3. Trimming took off 7 bases at V and 0 bases at J, with 12 bases between the two ends. Germline V gives CDR1 MNHNS, CDR2 SASEGT.

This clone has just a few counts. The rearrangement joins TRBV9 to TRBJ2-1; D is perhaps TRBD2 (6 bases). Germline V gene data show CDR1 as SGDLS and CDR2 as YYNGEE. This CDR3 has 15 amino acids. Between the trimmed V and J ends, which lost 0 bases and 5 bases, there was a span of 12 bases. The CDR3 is CASSVVDYEDNEQFF. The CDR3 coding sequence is TGTGCCAGCAGCGTAGTGGACTACGAAGACAATGAGCAGTTCTTC.

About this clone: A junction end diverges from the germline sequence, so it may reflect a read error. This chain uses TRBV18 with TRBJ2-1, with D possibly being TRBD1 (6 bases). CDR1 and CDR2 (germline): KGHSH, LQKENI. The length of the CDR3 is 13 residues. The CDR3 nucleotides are TGTGCCAGCTCTCCACAGGGATACAATGAGCAGTTCTTC. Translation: CASSPQGYNEQFF.